This T cell receptor beta chain emerged from a study of blood T cell repertoires in COVID-19. CDR3 length equals 14 residues. Germline V gene sequence: CDR1 LNHDA, CDR2 SQIVND (reference sequence). V shed 8 bases and J shed 5 bases, with 15 bases lying between them. This clone was seen more than once but under ten times. Authors' analysis steps: Estimation of nucleated cell counts was performed using reference gene primer amplification. Sequencing used immunoSEQ multiplex PCR; TCRdb keeps in-frame clones, though not all of them. The V and J calls and clone size come from that table; D and trimming were worked out from the DNA. The sample records 85,000 to 95,000 clones, 88% being singletons.

The sequencing input was peripheral blood. J is TRBJ2-2 and V is TRBV19; a weak D match, TRBD2 (5 bases). This clonotype was obtained from a man aged 60 to 75 with acute or convalescent COVID-19. The CDR3 is CASSPGRGTGELFF. The CDR3 DNA follows: TGTGCCAGTTCCCCCGGACGGGGTACCGGGGAGCTGTTTTTT.